This TCR beta chain originates from a study of T-cell reconstitution after alpha-beta-depleted transplantation in children. This sample's TCRbeta library carried unique molecular identifier barcodes. Using its own MiXCR run on the PCR reads, TCRdb lists one record per CDR3 protein. Of 600,000 to 700,000 distinct CDR3 sequences in the sample, approximately 14% were seen once. A few counts support this clonotype. The antigen is not known. Germline CDR1 reads SGHRS; CDR2 reads YFSETQ. Trimming at V came to 2 bases and at J to 4 bases, leaving 5 bases not matched to a gene. The CDR3 totals 16 residues. Whole-study results and caveats: TCRbeta diversity was high at day 60 in some patients (a result of surviving recipient T cells and thymic progenitors). By one year post-transplant, T-cell counts and diversity largely arose from T cells that were newly produced. Expanded graft clones, several hundred of them, were reportedly the source of alpha-beta T cells about two months after transplant.

The chain combines TRBV5-1 with TRBJ2-5; 13 nucleotides match TRBD2. The sample in question was PBMCs, obtained before TCRalphabeta/CD19-depleted stem cell transplant. The clonotype was recovered from a girl aged 2 to 10 with congenital amegakaryocytic thrombocytopenia, due to receive a stem cell transplant. The CDR3 spells CASSFGTSGIVETQYF. The DNA for the CDR3 is TGCGCCAGCAGCTTTGGGACTAGCGGGATTGTAGAGACCCAGTACTTC. The variable domain in full, completed from reference TRBV5-1 and TRBJ2-5, reads KAGVTQTPRYLIKTRGQQVTLSCSPISGHRSVSWYQQTPGQGLQFLFEYFSETQRNKGNFPGRFSGRQFSNSRSEMNVSTLELGDSALYLCASSFGTSGIVETQYFGPGTRLLVL.